These 5 T cell receptor beta chains originate from one sample sequenced in a study of cytomegalovirus exposure and HLA in healthy donors. Use of 60 Vbeta and 13 Jbeta primers characterized the PCR. Measured with immunoSEQ multiplex PCR; TCRdb has only the in-frame clones, and not every one. The repertoire includes some 170,000 clones, over 75% of them detected once, and about 4.5% sits in the top ten. Sequenced material: PBMCs. The receptors were sampled from a man aged 40-55 years in good health and CMV-seronegative.

CDR3 sequence reads: CASTRTDSNEQYF. The CDR3 DNA follows: TGCGCCAGCACCAGGACGGACTCAAACGAGCAGTACTTC. This chain connects TRBV5-1 to TRBJ2-7, with D perhaps TRBD2 (5 bases). Trimming shortened V by 6 bases and J by 5 bases, and 15 bases separated the two germline ends. This CDR3 region has 13 residues. Germline V gives CDR1 SGHRS, CDR2 YFSETQ. The complete variable domain, with remaining parts taken from reference TRBV5-1 and TRBJ2-7, reads KAGVTQTPRYLIKTRGQQVTLSCSPISGHRSVSWYQQTPGQGLQFLFEYFSETQRNKGNFPGRFSGRQFSNSRSEMNVSTLELGDSALYLCASTRTDSNEQYFGPGTRLTVT.

The chain couples TRBV4-1 to TRBJ2-7; 7 bases map to TRBD1. V was pared by 3 bases and J by 0 bases, with 2 bases of the junction left unmatched. This CDR3 is 14 amino acids long. Germline V gene lookup returns CDR1 MGHRA and CDR2 YSYEKL. The CDR3 sequence is CASSHRGSSYEQYF. DNA for the CDR3: TGCGCCAGCAGCCACAGGGGGAGCTCCTACGAGCAGTACTTC.

This clone turned up a few times. The rearrangement joins TRBV28 to TRBJ2-7; TRBD1 matches 9 bases. The CDR3 sequence is 14 residues long. The V segment lost 7 bases and the J segment 4 bases; nucleotides outside the gene matches: 8. Germline CDR1 and CDR2: MDHEN and SYDVKM. CDR3 coding DNA: TGTGCCAGCATAAGGCCGGGACAGGGTTACGAGCAGTACTTC. It codes for CASIRPGQGYEQYF.

The V and J genes are TRBV5-1 and TRBJ2-3, with D possibly matching TRBD1 (5 bases). This CDR3 is built from 14 residues. Trimming pared 0 bases from V and 0 bases from J, leaving 5 bases between. Germline assignment: CDR1 SGHRS and CDR2 YFSETQ. For the CDR3, the DNA is TGCGCCAGCAGCTTGGACAGGAGCACAGATACGCAGTATTTT. As protein: CASSLDRSTDTQYF.

This clone was observed a single time. The chain is built from TRBV7-2 and TRBJ1-1; 10 bases fit TRBD1. This CDR3 has 15 residues. CDR1 and CDR2 from the germline V gene are SGHTA and FQGNSA. Losses at the gene ends were 3 bases for V and 4 bases for J; bases not matched to a gene: 5. The CDR3 loop is CASSLTGGASTEAFF. The CDR3 nucleotides are TGTGCCAGCAGCTTGACAGGGGGCGCGAGCACTGAAGCTTTCTTT.